The 23 T cell receptor beta chains given below trace back to one sample, sequenced in a study of T cells after yellow fever vaccination (dated by TCRdb to between 2018 and 2021). What the treatment or condition label conveys for this sample: live attenuated yellow fever vaccine strain. The library was made by 5' RACE. Instrument used: Illumina NovaSeq 6000. The raw public data were reprocessed by TCRdb itself: fastp quality trimming at Q25, MiXCR clonotype calling, in-frame beta chains only. Rows matching on CDR3 protein sequence are summarized as one entry with the most common DNA and genes. The sample table shows about 300,000 distinct CDR3 sequences, and approximately 10% are seen once. 3% to 4% of the sample belongs to the ten largest clones. The starting material was CD4+ T cells sorted from PBMCs, obtained 5 days after the yellow fever booster vaccination. All receptors derive from a man aged 18 to 35 who received the YFV17D yellow fever vaccine.

This clonotype was recorded a few times. The genes are TRBV20-1 and TRBJ2-1, with 9 bases fitting TRBD1. Per the germline V gene, CDR1 is DFQATT and CDR2 is SNEGSKA (reference sequence). The CDR3 covers 16 residues. V lost 6 bases and J lost 1; bases outside the gene matches: 10. The CDR3 reads CSASDTGQGSYNEQFF. The CDR3 coding sequence is TGCAGTGCCTCCGATACGGGACAGGGTTCCTACAATGAGCAGTTCTTC.

This clonotype was recorded a few times. The V gene is TRBV5-1, the J gene TRBJ1-2; D not resolved. V was pared by 4 bases and J by 2 bases, with 15 bases between. Germline lookup yields CDR1 SGHRS and CDR2 YFSETQ. This CDR3 is 15 amino acids long. CDR3 in DNA: TGCGCCAGCAGCCTTGGGATTGCGGTAAACTATGGCTACACCTTC. Translating it yields CASSLGIAVNYGYTF.

This clonotype was recorded a few times. The chain recombines TRBV6-2 or TRBV6-3 with TRBJ2-5; a possible D gene is TRBD1 (7 bases). This CDR3 spans 13 amino acids. Germline assignment: CDR1 MNHEY and CDR2 SVGEGT. V shed 7 bases and J shed 2 bases, with 11 bases lying between them. CDR3 sequence (DNA): TGTGCCAGCACCCAGGGGGGTCAAGAGACCCAGTACTTC. It codes for CASTQGGQETQYF.

This clonotype was observed many times. The genes are TRBV4-3 and TRBJ2-3, with D uncertain. CDR1 is LGHNA, CDR2 YSLEER, per germline. The germline V and J ends were trimmed by 0 bases and 6 bases, with 13 bases remaining between them. The CDR3 covers 15 residues. The CDR3 region is CASSQDVAASDTQYF. Written as DNA, the CDR3 is TGCGCCAGCAGCCAAGATGTGGCTGCCTCGGATACGCAGTATTTT.

The V and J genes are TRBV6-1 and TRBJ1-2; D is undetermined. Per the germline V gene, CDR1 is MNHNS and CDR2 is SASEGT. V was shortened by 8 bases and J by 4 bases, with 14 bases between the two germline ends. The CDR3 has 13 amino acids. The CDR3 reads CASAGDRSYGYTF. The CDR3 DNA reads TGTGCCAGCGCTGGCGACCGATCCTATGGCTACACCTTC.

The chain is built from TRBV29-1 and TRBJ1-3; D is possibly TRBD1 (5 bases). In germline, CDR1 is SQVTM, CDR2 ANQGSEA. The CDR3 contains 13 residues. The V end was cut by 5 bases, the J end by 4 bases, with 12 bases between. The CDR3 DNA reads as TGCAGCGTTCAGGACAAAGCAGGAAACACCATATATTTT. This codes for CSVQDKAGNTIYF.

As concerns this clonotype: One junction end disagrees with the germline gene, perhaps due to a read error. The chain links TRBV27 to TRBJ2-3, with 8 bases fitting TRBD1. The CDR3 is 15 amino acids. Germline CDR1 reads MNHEY; CDR2 reads SMNVEV (reference sequence). CDR3 residues: CATQGAGFPTDTQFF. Here the CDR3 DNA reads TGTGCCACCCAGGGGGCGGGGTTCCCCACAGATACGCAGTTTTTT.

This chain connects TRBV12-3 or TRBV12-4 to TRBJ2-3, with 10 bases matching TRBD2. J gave up 5 bases and V 8 bases, and 7 bases lay outside the gene matches. CDR3 length: 14 residues. The CDR3 reads CASWQRGGKDTQYF. As DNA, the CDR3 is TGTGCCAGCTGGCAGCGGGGGGGCAAAGATACGCAGTATTTT.

This clonotype was seen many times. V and J are TRBV5-1 and TRBJ2-3; D remains ambiguous. Trimming left V 6 bases short and J 2 bases short, with 16 bases between. Germline V gives CDR1 SGHRS, CDR2 YFSETQ. CDR3 size: 15 residues. The CDR3 is CASKKGEWNTDTQYF. CDR3 sequence (DNA): TGCGCCAGCAAAAAGGGTGAATGGAACACAGATACGCAGTATTTT.

This clonotype was detected ten times or more. V is TRBV20-1 and J is TRBJ2-5, with TRBD2 as a possible D gene (5 bases). This CDR3 is 12 amino acids long. Germline V gene lookup returns CDR1 DFQATT and CDR2 SNEGSKA (reference sequence). This CDR3 reads CSAGPSWETQYF. CDR3 DNA sequence: TGCAGCGCCGGGCCTAGCTGGGAGACCCAGTACTTC.

V gene TRBV6-5 combines with J gene TRBJ1-6, with 7 bases aligning to TRBD1. Germline trimming cut 8 bases from V and 8 bases from J; bases unmatched to any gene: 3. The length of the CDR3 is 12 residues. The germline V gene has CDR1 MNHEY and CDR2 SVGAGI. CDR3 DNA sequence: TGTGCCAGCCAAGACAGGGATTCACCCCTCCACTTT. It specifies CASQDRDSPLHF.

This clonotype was counted only a few times. J is TRBJ1-1 and V is TRBV28; possible D gene TRBD1, 5 bases. Germline V gene sequence: CDR1 MDHEN, CDR2 SYDVKM. The length of the CDR3 is 14 residues. Trimming removed 4 bases from V and 1 base from J, with 10 bases in between. The CDR3 bases are TGTGCCAGCAGTTACCCCGACAGGAACACTGAAGCTTTCTTT. The encoded protein is CASSYPDRNTEAFF.

The rearrangement uses TRBV4-1 and TRBJ2-5; 14 bases match TRBD2. The germline V gene has CDR1 MGHRA and CDR2 YSYEKL. The CDR3 length is 17 residues. V shed 1 base, J shed 2 bases, and the junction held 3 bases outside the gene matches. The DNA of the CDR3 is TGCGCCAGCAGCCAAGGGACTAGCGGGGGGCCTCAAGAGACCCAGTACTTC. This encodes CASSQGTSGGPQETQYF.

This chain joins TRBV20-1 and TRBJ2-3; 9 bases fit TRBD2. The ends lost 0 bases at V and 1 base at J; junction bases unmatched: 5. Per the germline V gene, CDR1 is DFQATT and CDR2 is SNEGSKA (reference sequence). The CDR3 length is 16 residues. CDR3 coding DNA: TGCAGTGCTAGAGATCCCCTAGCGGGACGCACAGATACGCAGTATTTT. Translated: CSARDPLAGRTDTQYF.

This clonotype occurred a few times. V gene TRBV12-5 combines with J gene TRBJ1-2, with TRBD1 matching 7 bases. Germline V gene data show CDR1 as LGHNT and CDR2 as FRNRAP. The CDR3 has 14 amino acids. J was trimmed by 5 bases and V by 3 bases; bases with no gene match: 6. CDR3 in amino acids: CASGLGGSQYGYTF. CDR3 coding DNA: TGTGCTAGTGGTTTAGGGGGCTCGCAGTATGGCTACACCTTC.

This clonotype was seen a few times. The V call is TRBV12-3 or TRBV12-4, the J call TRBJ2-1, with D unresolved. Trimming pared 2 bases from V and 8 bases from J, leaving 7 bases between. The CDR3 has 12 residues. The CDR3 loop reads CASSLLGYEQFF. In DNA, the CDR3 is TGTGCCAGCAGTTTACTGGGATATGAGCAGTTCTTC.

This clonotype was seen repeatedly, ten times or more. DNA of the CDR3: TGCGCCAGCAGCCAGCTAGGGCTTTCGGGGGAGACCCAGTACTTC. It translates to CASSQLGLSGETQYF. The chain is built from TRBV4-1 and TRBJ2-5; TRBD2 might be the D (5 bases). The CDR3 runs 15 residues. Trimming cost V 3 bases and J 5 bases, with 16 bases left between them. Looked up from germline, CDR1 is MGHRA and CDR2 is YSYEKL.

V gene TRBV20-1 combines with J gene TRBJ2-3; 7 bases are a match to TRBD2. The CDR3 is 15 amino acids. Looked up from germline, CDR1 is DFQATT and CDR2 is SNEGSKA (reference sequence). J was trimmed by 5 bases and V by 0 bases; bases with no gene match: 8. The CDR3 bases are TGCAGTGCTAGAGATCCCCGGGGGGTCCTAGATACGCAGTATTTT. Translated: CSARDPRGVLDTQYF.

This clonotype came up many times. The chain joins TRBV5-4 to TRBJ2-3; D unclear. Germline CDR1 SGHNT, CDR2 YYREEE (reference sequence). This CDR3 contains 14 residues. V lost 2 bases to trimming and J lost 2 bases, with 9 bases between them. The chain's CDR3 is CASSFPEITDTQYF. The CDR3 DNA reads TGTGCCAGCAGCTTTCCCGAGATCACAGATACGCAGTATTTT.

The chain is built from TRBV5-4 and TRBJ2-1; 12 nucleotides match TRBD2. The trim removed 2 bases at V and 6 bases at J, leaving 18 bases unmatched. In germline, CDR1 is SGHNT, CDR2 YYREEE (reference sequence). The CDR3 contains 20 residues. The CDR3 DNA reads TGTGCCAGCAGCTTCGGCGCTGCCGGGAGGCTAGCGGGGGGGCGCAATGAGCAGTTCTTC. Its translation is CASSFGAAGRLAGGRNEQFF.

This chain links TRBV5-1 with TRBJ1-2; TRBD1 aligns across 8 bases. This CDR3 contains 14 residues. Germline V lookup: CDR1 SGHRS, CDR2 YFSETQ. Trimming at V came to 4 bases and at J to 5 bases, leaving 7 bases not matched to a gene. The CDR3 here is CASSQDREVYGYTF. In DNA form, the CDR3 reads TGCGCCAGCAGCCAGGACAGGGAAGTTTATGGCTACACCTTC. Variable domain in full (rest from reference TRBV5-1 and TRBJ1-2): KAGVTQTPRYLIKTRGQQVTLSCSPISGHRSVSWYQQTPGQGLQFLFEYFSETQRNKGNFPGRFSGRQFSNSRSEMNVSTLELGDSALYLCASSQDREVYGYTFGSGTRLTVV.

This clonotype has a count of ten or more. The chain combines TRBV6-5 with TRBJ2-5, with 8 bases matching TRBD2. From germline, CDR1 is MNHEY and CDR2 SVGAGI. The CDR3 has 16 amino acids. Trimming cost V 0 bases and J 4 bases; bases outside gene matches: 7. The CDR3 sequence: CASSYSGLAGGETQYF. CDR3 nucleotide sequence: TGTGCCAGCAGTTACTCCGGGCTAGCGGGCGGAGAGACCCAGTACTTC.

The chain couples TRBV2 to TRBJ2-2, with 12 nucleotides matching TRBD1. J gave up 6 bases and V 7 bases, and 9 bases lay outside the gene matches. The CDR3 contains 16 residues. Germline lookup yields CDR1 SNHLY and CDR2 FYNNEI. The CDR3 loop reads CASTPGTGGFAGELFF. In nucleotides, the CDR3 is TGTGCCAGCACTCCAGGGACAGGGGGCTTCGCCGGGGAGCTGTTTTTT.